Below, 21 T cell receptor beta chains from the same sample are listed, as sequenced in a study of cytomegalovirus exposure and HLA in healthy donors. The PCR was carried out with 60 Vbeta primers and 13 Jbeta primers. Sequenced by immunoSEQ multiplex PCR; TCRdb stores in-frame clones only, minus some. Seen here are roughly 160,000 clones, roughly 85% observed once, and the top ten hold roughly 1.3%. The source material was PBMCs. These receptors were obtained from a woman aged 45-65 years in good health and CMV-seronegative.

The chain employs TRBV10-1 and TRBJ1-4, with D possibly matching TRBD1 (5 bases). Germline V CDR1 and CDR2: WNHNN, SYGVQD (reference sequence). The length of the CDR3 is 15 residues. V was shortened by 6 bases and J by 5 bases, with 16 bases between the two germline ends. This CDR3 reads CASSQGGAGNEKLFF. CDR3 bases: TGCGCCAGCAGCCAAGGAGGGGCCGGGAATGAAAAACTGTTTTTT.

This rearrangement joins TRBV7-9 to TRBJ2-5; D might be TRBD1 (5 bases). CDR3 length: 17 amino acids. The germline V and J ends were trimmed by 2 bases and 4 bases, with 20 bases remaining between them. Germline loops: CDR1 SEHNR, CDR2 FQNEAQ (reference sequence). CDR3 sequence: CASSLLVLQYRPETQYF. The DNA of the CDR3 is TGTGCCAGCAGCTTATTGGTCTTACAGTACAGGCCAGAGACCCAGTACTTC.

J is TRBJ2-3 and V is TRBV28; 7 nucleotides align to TRBD2. The CDR3 contains 19 residues. Germline trimming cut 5 bases from V and 1 base from J; bases unmatched to any gene: 18. Germline V gives CDR1 MDHEN, CDR2 SYDVKM. CDR3 loop: CASSDLNLGTRGGTDTQYF. The CDR3 nucleotides are TGTGCCAGCAGTGACCTTAATCTTGGGACCCGGGGGGGCACAGATACGCAGTATTTT. Based on the CDR3 plus reference TRBV28 and TRBJ2-3, the full variable domain is DVKVTQSSRYLVKRTGEKVFLECVQDMDHENMFWYRQDPGLGLRLIYFSYDVKMKEKGDIPEGYSVSREKKERFSLILESASTNQTSMYLCASSDLNLGTRGGTDTQYFGPGTRLTVL.

This chain connects TRBV7-9 to TRBJ2-3, with D possibly matching TRBD2 (7 bases). Looked up from germline, CDR1 is SEHNR and CDR2 is FQNEAQ (reference sequence). This CDR3 region has 15 residues. Trimming stripped 5 bases from V and 4 bases from J, with 16 bases between. The CDR3 DNA sequence: TGTGCCAGCAGCCTTCGACTAGCAGGGGCAGATACGCAGTATTTT. Protein product: CASSLRLAGADTQYF.

The DNA of the CDR3 is TGCGCCAGCAGCTTATCAGGGGGCTTCGCCGAGCAGTACTTC. It codes for CASSLSGGFAEQYF. This chain joins TRBV5-1 and TRBJ2-7; the match to TRBD1 covers 8 bases. CDR1 and CDR2 (germline): SGHRS, YFSETQ. V lost 2 bases to trimming and J lost 6 bases; unmatched junction nucleotides: 7. CDR3 size: 14 residues.

This sequence joins TRBV10-3 and TRBJ2-3; no clear D. This CDR3 region has 15 residues. The ends were cut back, 4 bases at V and 0 bases at J, with 11 bases in the middle. The V gene's germline CDR1 is ENHRY and CDR2 SYGVKD. The chain's CDR3 is CAISAQESSTDTQYF. Here the CDR3 DNA reads TGTGCCATCAGTGCCCAGGAAAGCAGCACAGATACGCAGTATTTT.

This clone was counted a single time. The chain employs TRBV18 and TRBJ2-3; no clear D gene. This CDR3 spans 18 amino acids. Germline CDR1 KGHSH, CDR2 LQKENI. Trimming took 3 bases from V and 3 from J, leaving 22 bases between them. The CDR3 DNA reads TGTGCCAGCTCACCGCTCTCGGGTACTCTCATCGAGACAGATACGCAGTATTTT. This gives the protein CASSPLSGTLIETDTQYF.

This clone was found a few times. The chain joins TRBV9 to TRBJ1-3; the D gene is possibly TRBD1 (5 bases). The CDR3 totals 14 residues. Germline V gives CDR1 SGDLS, CDR2 YYNGEE. V gave up 4 bases and J gave up 0 bases, with 8 bases separating them. CDR3 protein: CASSRDFSGNTIYF. The CDR3 bases are TGTGCCAGCAGCAGGGACTTCTCTGGAAACACCATATATTTT.

This clone was counted only a few times. J is TRBJ2-2 and V is TRBV6-1; 7 bases are shared with TRBD1. Trimming took 7 bases from V and 5 from J; bases not matched to a gene: 10. The CDR3 sequence is 15 residues long. CDR1 is MNHNS, CDR2 SASEGT, per germline. The CDR3 spells CASKRDRGFTGELFF. The CDR3 nucleotides read TGTGCCAGCAAACGGGACAGAGGCTTTACCGGGGAGCTGTTTTTT.

The V gene is TRBV10-3, the J gene TRBJ1-2, with TRBD1 identical over 7 bases. The CDR3 length is 13 residues. The J segment lost 4 bases and the V segment lost 7 bases, leaving 6 bases of the junction unmatched. CDR1 ENHRY and CDR2 SYGVKD come from the germline V gene. In DNA, the CDR3 is TGTGCCATCAAAGGGGGCACACTCTATGGCTACACCTTC. Residues: CAIKGGTLYGYTF.

This chain uses TRBV7-3 with TRBJ1-1; no firm D call. From germline, CDR1 is SGHTA and CDR2 FQGTGA. CDR3 length equals 13 residues. The germline V and J ends were trimmed by 6 bases and 2 bases, with 10 bases remaining between them. The CDR3 nucleotides read TGTGCCAGCAGATCTTCCCCTAACACTGAAGCTTTCTTT. Its protein is CASRSSPNTEAFF.

The chain employs TRBV7-6 and TRBJ2-7, with 8 bases that match TRBD1. Trimming at V came to 7 bases and at J to 7 bases, leaving 18 bases not matched to a gene. Germline loops: CDR1 SGHVS, CDR2 FNYEAQ. The CDR3 loop spans 16 amino acids. CDR3 DNA: TGTGCCAGCACCCCTTCACCGAGTCCAGGGACAGGTGAGCAGTACTTC. Protein sequence: CASTPSPSPGTGEQYF.

Only one count was recorded for this clone. This sequence joins TRBV19 and TRBJ2-7, with 7 bases fitting TRBD1. This CDR3 spans 15 amino acids. In germline, CDR1 is LNHDA, CDR2 SQIVND (reference sequence). The trim removed 6 bases at V and 0 bases at J, leaving 8 bases unmatched. The CDR3 region has the DNA TGTGCCAGTAGCCCGACAGGGCCCCACTCCTACGAGCAGTACTTC. Protein sequence: CASSPTGPHSYEQYF. The full variable domain, rest sourced from reference TRBV19 and TRBJ2-7, is DGGITQSPKYLFRKEGQNVTLSCEQNLNHDAMYWYRQDPGQGLRLIYYSQIVNDFQKGDIAEGYSVSREKKESFPLTVTSAQKNPTAFYLCASSPTGPHSYEQYFGPGTRLTVT.

The gene calls are TRBV19 and TRBJ1-1, with 8 bases lining up with TRBD1. CDR3 length: 16 residues. Germline V CDR1 and CDR2: LNHDA, SQIVND (reference sequence). The junction had 12 bases not matched to a gene; V was cut back by 8 bases and J by 1 base. The CDR3: CASERTGTLWNTEAFF. The CDR3 DNA follows: TGTGCCAGTGAAAGGACAGGGACCCTGTGGAACACTGAAGCTTTCTTT.

The chain links TRBV6-5 to TRBJ1-1; tentatively, D is TRBD1 (5 bases). The CDR3 spans 12 residues. Per the germline V gene, CDR1 is MNHEY and CDR2 is SVGAGI. Trimming removed 0 bases from V and 11 bases from J, with 10 bases in between. The chain's CDR3 is CASSYSEGTAFF. CDR3 nucleotide sequence: TGTGCCAGCAGTTACTCGGAGGGGACGGCTTTCTTT.

This clone was counted between two and nine times. Here the CDR3 reads CASSPKASLRDTQYF. The CDR3 coding sequence is TGTGCCAGCAGCCCGAAAGCTTCCCTGCGGGATACGCAGTATTTT. V gene TRBV7-2 combines with J gene TRBJ2-3; the D is unclear. V lost 5 bases and J lost 6, with 18 bases in between. The CDR3 contains 15 residues. CDR1 and CDR2 from the germline V gene are SGHTA and FQGNSA.

The CDR3 protein is CASSLELAGLEQYF. The CDR3 DNA is TGTGCCAGCAGCTTAGAACTAGCGGGCCTCGAGCAGTACTTC. The chain has TRBV7-6 and TRBJ2-7, with 9 bases that match TRBD2. The CDR3 runs 14 residues. Germline CDR1 and CDR2: SGHVS and FNYEAQ. J lost 6 bases, V lost 1 base, and 4 bases had no gene match. The full variable domain, with the rest looked up from reference TRBV7-6 and TRBJ2-7, is GAGVSQSPRYKVTKRGQDVALRCDPISGHVSLYWYRQALGQGPEFLTYFNYEAQQDKSGLPNDRFSAERPEGSISTLTIQRTEQRDSAMYRCASSLELAGLEQYFGPGTRLTVT.

V is TRBV4-3 and J is TRBJ2-5; TRBD2 matches 15 bases. Trimming took 0 bases from V and 5 from J; bases not matched to a gene: 13. This CDR3 is built from 20 residues. CDR1 and CDR2 (germline): LGHNA, YSLEER. The CDR3: CASSQDWGLAGGTSEETQYF. CDR3 DNA sequence: TGCGCCAGCAGCCAAGATTGGGGACTAGCGGGAGGTACCTCGGAGGAGACCCAGTACTTC.

The chain has TRBV27 and TRBJ1-1; 7 bases are a match to TRBD1. Looked up from germline, CDR1 is MNHEY and CDR2 is SMNVEV (reference sequence). This CDR3 region has 13 residues. The trim removed 10 bases at V and 2 bases at J, leaving 7 bases unmatched. The chain's CDR3 is CAITDRSNTEAFF. CDR3 sequence (DNA): TGTGCCATTACGGACAGGAGCAACACTGAAGCTTTCTTT.

The genes are TRBV21-1 and TRBJ1-5. TRBV21-1 is reported as a pseudogene. The CDR3 is 14 amino acids. The DNA of the CDR3 is TGTGCCAGCAGCAAAACCTCGGGGGATCAGCCCCAGCATTTT. Protein product: CASSKTSGDQPQHF.

This chain connects TRBV2 to TRBJ1-2, with D unclear. The CDR3 loop spans 10 amino acids. V dropped 3 bases and J dropped 10 bases, with 6 bases sitting between them. Germline values: CDR1 SNHLY, CDR2 FYNNEI. As DNA, the CDR3 is TGTGCCAGCAGTGAGAGGCTCTACACCTTC. Its protein product is CASSERLYTF. The whole variable domain, remainder taken from reference TRBV2 and TRBJ1-2, is EPEVTQTPSHQVTQMGQEVILRCVPISNHLYFYWYRQILGQKVEFLVSFYNNEISEKSEIFDDQFSVERPDGSNFTLKIRSTKLEDSAMYFCASSERLYTFGSGTRLTVV.